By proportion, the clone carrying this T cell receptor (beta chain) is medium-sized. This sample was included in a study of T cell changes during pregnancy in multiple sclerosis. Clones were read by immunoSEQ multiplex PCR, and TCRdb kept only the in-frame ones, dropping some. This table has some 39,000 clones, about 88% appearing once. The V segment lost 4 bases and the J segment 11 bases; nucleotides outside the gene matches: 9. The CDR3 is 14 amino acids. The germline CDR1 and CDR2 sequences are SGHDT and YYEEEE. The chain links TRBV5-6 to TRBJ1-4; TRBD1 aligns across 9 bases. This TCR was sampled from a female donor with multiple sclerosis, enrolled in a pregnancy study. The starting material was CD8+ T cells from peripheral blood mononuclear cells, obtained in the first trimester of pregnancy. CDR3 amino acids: CASSAGQGTSKLFF. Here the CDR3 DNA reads TGTGCCAGCAGCGCCGGACAGGGGACTAGTAAACTGTTTTTT.